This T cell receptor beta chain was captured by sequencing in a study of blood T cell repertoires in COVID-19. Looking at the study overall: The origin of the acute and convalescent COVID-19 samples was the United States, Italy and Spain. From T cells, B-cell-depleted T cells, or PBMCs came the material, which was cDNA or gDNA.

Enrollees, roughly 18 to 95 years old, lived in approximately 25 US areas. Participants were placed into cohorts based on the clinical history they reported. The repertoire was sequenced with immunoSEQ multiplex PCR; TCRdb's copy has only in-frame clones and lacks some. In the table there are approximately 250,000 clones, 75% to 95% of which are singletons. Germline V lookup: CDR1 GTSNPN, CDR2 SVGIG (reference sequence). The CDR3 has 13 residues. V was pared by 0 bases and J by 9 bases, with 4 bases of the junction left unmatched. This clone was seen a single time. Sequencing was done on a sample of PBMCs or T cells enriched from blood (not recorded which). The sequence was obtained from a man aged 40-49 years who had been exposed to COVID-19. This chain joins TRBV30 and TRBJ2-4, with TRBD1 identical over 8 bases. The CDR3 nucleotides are TGTGCCTGGAGTGTACAACAGGGGGGCATTCAGTACTTC. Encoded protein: CAWSVQQGGIQYF.